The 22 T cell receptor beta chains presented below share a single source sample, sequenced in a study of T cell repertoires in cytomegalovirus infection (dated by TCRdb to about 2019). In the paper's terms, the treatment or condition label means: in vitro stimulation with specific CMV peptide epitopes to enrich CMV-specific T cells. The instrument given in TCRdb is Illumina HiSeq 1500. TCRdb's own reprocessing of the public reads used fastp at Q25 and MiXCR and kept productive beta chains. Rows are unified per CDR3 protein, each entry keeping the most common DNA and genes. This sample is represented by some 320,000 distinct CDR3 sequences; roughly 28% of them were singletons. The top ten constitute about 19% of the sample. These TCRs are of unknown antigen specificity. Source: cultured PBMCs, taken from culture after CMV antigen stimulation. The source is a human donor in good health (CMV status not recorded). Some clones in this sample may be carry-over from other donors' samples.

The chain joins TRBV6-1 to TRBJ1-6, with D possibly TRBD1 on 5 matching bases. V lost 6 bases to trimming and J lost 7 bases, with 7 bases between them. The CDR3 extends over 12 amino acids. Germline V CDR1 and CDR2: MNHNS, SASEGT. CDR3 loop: CASREGNSPLHF. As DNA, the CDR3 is TGTGCCAGCAGGGAGGGGAATTCACCCCTCCACTTT.

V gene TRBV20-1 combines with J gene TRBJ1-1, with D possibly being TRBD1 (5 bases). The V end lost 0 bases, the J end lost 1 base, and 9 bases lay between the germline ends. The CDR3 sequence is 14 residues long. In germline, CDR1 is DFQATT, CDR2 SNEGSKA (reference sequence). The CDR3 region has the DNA TGCAGTGCTAGAGATCCCACAGGGAACACTGAAGCTTTCTTT. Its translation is CSARDPTGNTEAFF.

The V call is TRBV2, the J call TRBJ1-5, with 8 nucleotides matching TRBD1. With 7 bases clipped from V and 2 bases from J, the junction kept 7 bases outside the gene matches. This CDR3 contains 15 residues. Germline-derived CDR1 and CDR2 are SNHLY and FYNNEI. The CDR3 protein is CASKDRAGRNQPQHF. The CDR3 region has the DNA TGTGCCAGCAAGGACAGGGCTGGGCGCAATCAGCCCCAGCATTTT.

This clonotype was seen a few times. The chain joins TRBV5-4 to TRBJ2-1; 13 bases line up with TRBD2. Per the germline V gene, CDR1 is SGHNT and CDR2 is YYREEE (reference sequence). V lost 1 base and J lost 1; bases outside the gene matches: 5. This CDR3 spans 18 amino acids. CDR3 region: CASSLPGLAGVSYNEQFF. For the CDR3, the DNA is TGTGCCAGCAGCTTGCCCGGACTAGCGGGGGTATCCTACAATGAGCAGTTCTTC.

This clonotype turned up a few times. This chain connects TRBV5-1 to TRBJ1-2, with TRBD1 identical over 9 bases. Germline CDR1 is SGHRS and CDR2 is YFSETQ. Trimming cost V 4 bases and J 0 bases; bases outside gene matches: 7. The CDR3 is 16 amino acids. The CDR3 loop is CASSGQGKRANYGYTF. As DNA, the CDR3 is TGCGCCAGCAGCGGACAGGGGAAAAGAGCTAACTATGGCTACACCTTC.

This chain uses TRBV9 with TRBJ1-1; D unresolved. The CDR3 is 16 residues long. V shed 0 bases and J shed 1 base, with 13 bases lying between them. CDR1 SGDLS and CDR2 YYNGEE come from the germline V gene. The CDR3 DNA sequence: TGTGCCAGCAGCGTAGGGACTTGGACGGAGAACACTGAAGCTTTCTTT. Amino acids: CASSVGTWTENTEAFF.

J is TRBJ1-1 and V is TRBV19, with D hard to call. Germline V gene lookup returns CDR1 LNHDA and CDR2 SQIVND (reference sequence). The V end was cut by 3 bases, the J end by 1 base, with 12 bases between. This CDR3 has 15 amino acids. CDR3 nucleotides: TGTGCCAGTAGTATCGACCTACACCAGAACACTGAAGCTTTCTTT. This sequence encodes CASSIDLHQNTEAFF.

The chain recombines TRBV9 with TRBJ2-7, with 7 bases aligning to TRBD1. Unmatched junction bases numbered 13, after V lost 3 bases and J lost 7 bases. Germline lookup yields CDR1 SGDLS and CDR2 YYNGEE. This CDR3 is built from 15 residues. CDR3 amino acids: CASSGTGTDLWEQYF. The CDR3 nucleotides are TGTGCCAGCAGCGGCACCGGGACAGACCTCTGGGAGCAGTACTTC. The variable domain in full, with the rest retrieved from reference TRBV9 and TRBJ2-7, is DSGVTQTPKHLITATGQRVTLRCSPRSGDLSVYWYQQSLDQGLQFLIQYYNGEERAKGNILERFSAQQFPDLHSELNLSSLELGDSALYFCASSGTGTDLWEQYFGPGTRLTVT.

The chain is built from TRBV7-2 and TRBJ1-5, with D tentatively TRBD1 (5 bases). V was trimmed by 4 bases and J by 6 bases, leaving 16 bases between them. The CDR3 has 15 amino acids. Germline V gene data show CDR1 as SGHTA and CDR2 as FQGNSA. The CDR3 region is CASSSLVIGAQPQHF. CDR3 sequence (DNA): TGTGCCAGCAGCTCCTTGGTGATAGGGGCTCAGCCCCAGCATTTT.

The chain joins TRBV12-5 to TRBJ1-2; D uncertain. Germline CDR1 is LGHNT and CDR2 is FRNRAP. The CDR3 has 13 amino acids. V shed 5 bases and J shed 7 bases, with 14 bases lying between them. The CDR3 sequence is CASGLGSSGGYTF. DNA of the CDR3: TGTGCTAGTGGTCTGGGATCCTCCGGTGGCTACACCTTC.

The DNA for the CDR3 is TGTGCCAGCAGCTTAGGGGTTTCAGAGACCCAGTACTTC. Its translation: CASSLGVSETQYF. This sequence joins TRBV7-3 and TRBJ2-5; the D is unclear. Germline-derived CDR1 and CDR2 are SGHTA and FQGTGA. The ends were cut back, 2 bases at V and 4 bases at J, with 8 bases in the middle. This CDR3 is 13 amino acids long.

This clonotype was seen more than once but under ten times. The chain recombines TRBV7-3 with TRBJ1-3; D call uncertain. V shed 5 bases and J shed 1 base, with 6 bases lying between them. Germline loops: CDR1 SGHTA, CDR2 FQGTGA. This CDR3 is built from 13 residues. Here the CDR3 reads CASSTNSGNTIYF. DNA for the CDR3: TGTGCCAGCAGCACGAATTCTGGAAACACCATATATTTT.

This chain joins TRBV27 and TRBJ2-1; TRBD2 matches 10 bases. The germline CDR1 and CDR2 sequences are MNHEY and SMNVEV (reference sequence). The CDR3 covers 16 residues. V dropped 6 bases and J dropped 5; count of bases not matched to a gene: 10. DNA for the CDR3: TGTGCCAGCAGCCCCTCCGGACTAGCGGCGAACAATGAGCAGTTCTTC. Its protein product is CASSPSGLAANNEQFF.

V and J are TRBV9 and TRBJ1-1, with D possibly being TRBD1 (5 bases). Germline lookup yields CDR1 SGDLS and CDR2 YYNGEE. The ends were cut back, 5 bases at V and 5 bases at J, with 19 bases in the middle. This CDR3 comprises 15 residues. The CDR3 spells CASSLTGGGGTEAFF. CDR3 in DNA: TGTGCCAGCAGTCTTACCGGTGGGGGAGGGACTGAAGCTTTCTTT. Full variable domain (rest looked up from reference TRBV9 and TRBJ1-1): DSGVTQTPKHLITATGQRVTLRCSPRSGDLSVYWYQQSLDQGLQFLIQYYNGEERAKGNILERFSAQQFPDLHSELNLSSLELGDSALYFCASSLTGGGGTEAFFGQGTRLTVV.

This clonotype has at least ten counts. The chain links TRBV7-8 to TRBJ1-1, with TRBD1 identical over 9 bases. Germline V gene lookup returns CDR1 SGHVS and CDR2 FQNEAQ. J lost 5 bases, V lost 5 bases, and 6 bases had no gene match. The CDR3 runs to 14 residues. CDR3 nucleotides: TGTGCCAGCAGCCGGACAGGGGTACGGACTGAAGCTTTCTTT. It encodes CASSRTGVRTEAFF.

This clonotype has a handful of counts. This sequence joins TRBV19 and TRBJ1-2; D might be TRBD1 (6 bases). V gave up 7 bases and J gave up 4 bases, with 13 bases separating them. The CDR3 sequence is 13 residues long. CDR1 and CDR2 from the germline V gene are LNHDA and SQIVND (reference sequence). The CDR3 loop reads CASTAGALYGYTF. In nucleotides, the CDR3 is TGTGCCAGTACCGCAGGGGCCCTCTATGGCTACACCTTC. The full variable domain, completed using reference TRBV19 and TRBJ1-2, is DGGITQSPKYLFRKEGQNVTLSCEQNLNHDAMYWYRQDPGQGLRLIYYSQIVNDFQKGDIAEGYSVSREKKESFPLTVTSAQKNPTAFYLCASTAGALYGYTFGSGTRLTVV.

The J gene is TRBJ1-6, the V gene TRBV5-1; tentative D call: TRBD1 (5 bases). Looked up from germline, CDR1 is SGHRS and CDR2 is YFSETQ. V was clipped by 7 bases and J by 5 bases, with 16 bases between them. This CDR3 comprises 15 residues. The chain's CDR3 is CASCSGQGHNSPLHF. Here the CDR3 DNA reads TGCGCCAGCTGCTCCGGGCAGGGACATAATTCACCCCTCCACTTT.

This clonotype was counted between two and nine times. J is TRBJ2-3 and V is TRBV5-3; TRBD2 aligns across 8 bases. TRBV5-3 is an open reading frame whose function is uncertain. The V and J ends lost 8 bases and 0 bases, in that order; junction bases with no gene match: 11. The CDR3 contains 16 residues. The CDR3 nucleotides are TGTGCCAGCAGCCAGCGACTAGCGATAAGCACAGATACGCAGTATTTT. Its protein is CASSQRLAISTDTQYF.

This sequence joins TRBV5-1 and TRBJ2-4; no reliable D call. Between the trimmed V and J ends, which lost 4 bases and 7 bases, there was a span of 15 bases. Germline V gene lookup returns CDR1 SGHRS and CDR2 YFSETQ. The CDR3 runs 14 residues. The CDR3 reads CASSVEFQGNIQYF. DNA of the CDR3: TGCGCCAGCAGCGTTGAATTCCAAGGGAACATTCAGTACTTC.

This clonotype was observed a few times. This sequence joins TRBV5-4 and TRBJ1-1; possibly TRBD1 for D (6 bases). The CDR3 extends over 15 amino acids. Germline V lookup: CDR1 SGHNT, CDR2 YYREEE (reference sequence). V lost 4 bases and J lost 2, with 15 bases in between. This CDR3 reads CASSLPGASNTEAFF. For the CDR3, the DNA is TGTGCCAGCAGCCTCCCGGGGGCATCTAACACTGAAGCTTTCTTT.

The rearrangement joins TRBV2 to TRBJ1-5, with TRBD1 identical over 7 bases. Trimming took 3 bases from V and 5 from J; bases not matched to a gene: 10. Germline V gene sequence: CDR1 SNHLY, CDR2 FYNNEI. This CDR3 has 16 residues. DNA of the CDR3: TGTGCCAGCAGTGATTGGAACAGGGGTCCTTATCAGCCCCAGCATTTT. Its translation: CASSDWNRGPYQPQHF.

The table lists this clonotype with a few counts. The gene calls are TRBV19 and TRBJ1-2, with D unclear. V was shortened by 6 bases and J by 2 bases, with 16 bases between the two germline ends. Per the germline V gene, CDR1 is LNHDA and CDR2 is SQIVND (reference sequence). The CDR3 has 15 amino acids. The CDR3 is CASRIGFQENYGYTF. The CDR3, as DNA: TGTGCCAGTAGAATCGGGTTCCAAGAGAACTATGGCTACACCTTC.